The T cell receptor (beta chain) under discussion was sequenced for a study of cytomegalovirus exposure and HLA in healthy donors. Study-wide results and limits: Some TCR beta chains (about 180 of them) were listed as cytomegalovirus-associated. Analyses of presence/absence relied on an assumption of roughly uniform sequencing depth across donors.

With respect to this clone: Its antigen remains unknown.

The primer mix had 60 Vbeta and 13 Jbeta primers. Original data processing: Counted up in a later analysis, unique TCR beta chains came to 60 million to 95 million, with around 12 million shared. Measured with immunoSEQ multiplex PCR; TCRdb has only the in-frame clones, and not every one. V and J calls and clone size are as listed in that table; D and trimming were resolved from the DNA. The sample comprises about 130,000 clones, about 10% of which are singletons, and about 4.6% rests with the top ten. The CDR3 covers 17 residues. Germline-derived CDR1 and CDR2 are SGHAT and FQNNGV. V dropped 4 bases and J dropped 4; count of bases not matched to a gene: 12.

V gene TRBV11-2 combines with J gene TRBJ2-2; 7 nucleotides match TRBD2. The sequence was obtained from a woman aged 18-30 years in good health and CMV-seropositive. The source material was PBMCs. The CDR3 reads CASSSQWGGETTGELFF. CDR3 coding DNA: TGTGCCAGCAGCTCCCAGTGGGGGGGAGAGACCACCGGGGAGCTGTTTTTT.